The 11 T cell receptor beta chains below were found in one sample sequenced in a study of T-cell reconstitution after alpha-beta-depleted transplantation in children. This sample's TCRbeta library carried unique molecular identifier barcodes. MiXCR, run by TCRdb on the PCR reads, gives a single entry per CDR3 protein. The data hold roughly 500,000 distinct CDR3 sequences, with 30% to 35% observed a single time. This specimen consisted of PBMCs from the stem cell graft donor, obtained from the stem cell graft. These receptors originate from a human donor who donated a stem cell graft to a child with aplastic anemia.

The V and J genes are TRBV28 and TRBJ2-7, with no clear D. In germline, CDR1 is MDHEN, CDR2 SYDVKM. This CDR3 region has 15 residues. Trimming shortened V by 3 bases and J by 7 bases, and 19 bases separated the two germline ends. The CDR3 coding sequence is TGTGCCAGCAGTTTGAGCACTACCCGATCCGGGGAGCAGTACTTC. It translates to CASSLSTTRSGEQYF.

V usage is TRBV19 and J usage is TRBJ2-6, with 10 positions matching TRBD1. Germline assignment: CDR1 LNHDA and CDR2 SQIVND (reference sequence). Unmatched junction bases numbered 1, after V lost 3 bases and J lost 2 bases. The CDR3 sequence is 16 residues long. In DNA form, the CDR3 reads TGTGCCAGTAGTATGGGGACAGGGGCTGGGGCCAACGTCCTGACTTTC. The encoded protein is CASSMGTGAGANVLTF.

This clonotype was recorded at least ten times. The CDR3 protein is CSAANSGTHNEQFF. The CDR3 DNA reads as TGCAGTGCTGCAAATAGCGGGACTCACAATGAGCAGTTCTTC. V gene TRBV20-1 combines with J gene TRBJ2-1; 8 nucleotides line up with TRBD2. With V trimmed by 5 bases and J by 5 bases, 8 bases remained unmatched. The CDR3 runs to 14 residues. Germline-derived CDR1 and CDR2 are DFQATT and SNEGSKA (reference sequence).

This sequence joins TRBV25-1 and TRBJ2-7; 7 bases match TRBD2. CDR1 and CDR2 (germline): MGHDK, SYGVNS. The CDR3 covers 15 residues. V was pared by 4 bases and J by 1 base, with 7 bases of the junction left unmatched. CDR3 protein: CASSGGEGISYEQYF. CDR3 bases: TGTGCCAGCAGTGGCGGGGAGGGGATTTCCTACGAGCAGTACTTC.

The chain has TRBV7-8 and TRBJ1-1; D gene uncertain. Germline V CDR1 and CDR2: SGHVS, FQNEAQ. V lost 5 bases and J lost 6, with 22 bases in between. CDR3 length equals 16 residues. For the CDR3, the DNA is TGTGCCAGCAGCGAAGAGGGCCGCGCCAGGCACGCTGAAGCTTTCTTT. It translates to CASSEEGRARHAEAFF.

Only a few counts were recorded for this clonotype. This chain joins TRBV7-8 and TRBJ1-5; no clear D. The V and J ends lost 2 bases and 0 bases respectively, with 11 bases between them. The CDR3 consists of 16 residues. The germline V gene encodes CDR1 SGHVS and CDR2 FQNEAQ. The CDR3 region has the DNA TGTGCCAGCAGCTTAAGCGGGCAGTATAGCAATCAGCCCCAGCATTTT. Amino acids: CASSLSGQYSNQPQHF.

In its sample, this clonotype was seen a few times. V is TRBV6-1 and J is TRBJ2-7; tentative D call: TRBD1 (5 bases). Germline V gives CDR1 MNHNS, CDR2 SASEGT. CDR3 size: 13 residues. V lost 8 bases to trimming and J lost 0 bases, with 11 bases between them. CDR3 in DNA: TGTGCCAGCGGGGCAGGCCTCTCCTACGAGCAGTACTTC. It yields the protein CASGAGLSYEQYF.

This clonotype was observed a few times. V usage is TRBV25-1 and J usage is TRBJ2-1, with 7 nucleotides matching TRBD1. Trimming at V came to 4 bases and at J to 10 bases, leaving 10 bases not matched to a gene. Germline V gives CDR1 MGHDK, CDR2 SYGVNS. The CDR3 loop spans 14 amino acids. The CDR3 coding sequence is TGTGCCAGCAGTGCCCGGGACAGACCGGAGGAGCAGTTCTTC. It yields the protein CASSARDRPEEQFF.

The sample holds a few counts of this clonotype. This chain uses TRBV12-3 or TRBV12-4 with TRBJ1-2; D remains ambiguous. The CDR3 is 15 amino acids. The V and J ends lost 0 bases and 2 bases respectively, with 10 bases between them. CDR3 residues: CASSLARRENYGYTF. The DNA for the CDR3 is TGTGCCAGCAGTTTAGCCCGGCGGGAGAACTATGGCTACACCTTC.

The V and J genes are TRBV4-2 and TRBJ2-7, with 10 bases aligning to TRBD2. CDR1 is LGHNA and CDR2 is YNFKEQ in the germline V gene. J lost 7 bases, V lost 4 bases, and 4 bases had no gene match. This CDR3 spans 13 amino acids. The CDR3 sequence: CASSPGLADEQYV. DNA for the CDR3: TGTGCCAGCAGCCCAGGACTAGCGGATGAGCAGTACGTC.

This clonotype was seen a handful of times. The gene calls are TRBV29-1 and TRBJ2-6; D gene ambiguous. Germline-derived CDR1 and CDR2 are SQVTM and ANQGSEA. The CDR3 totals 15 residues. Trimming shortened V by 7 bases and J by 0 bases, and 13 bases separated the two germline ends. CDR3 protein: CSAETADSGANVLTF. The CDR3 coding sequence is TGCAGCGCCGAGACGGCCGACTCTGGGGCCAACGTCCTGACTTTC. The full variable domain, rest sourced from reference TRBV29-1 and TRBJ2-6, is SAVISQKPSRDICQRGTSLTIQCQVDSQVTMMFWYRQQPGQSLTLIATANQGSEATYESGFVIDKFPISRPNLTFSTLTVSNMSPEDSSIYLCSAETADSGANVLTFGAGSRLTVL.